These T cell receptor beta chains were read from a single sample in a study of shared clonotypes between healthy human individuals. Here immunoSEQ multiplex PCR was the method, and the copy in TCRdb shows in-frame clones only, minus some. The table has around 1.6 million clones, under 99% seen once; the top ten hold less than 0.55%. Sequenced sample: naive CD4+ T cells sorted from blood. These receptors all stem from a young man in good health. Both conserved end residues are part of each CDR3. D genes are given only for firm matches. The size of a clone is reported for some rows only, either as once, few or many, or as a class for expanded clones.

V gene,J gene,clone size,D gene,CDR3 DNA,CDR3 protein
TRBV28,TRBJ2-7,NA,TRBD1,TGTGCCAGCAGCCGACGGACAGGGAGCTACGAGCAGTACTTC,CASSRRTGSYEQYF
TRBV5-1,TRBJ1-4,NA,NA,TGCGCCAGCAGCTTGGGGACAGCCCTAACTAATGAAAAACTGTTTTTT,CASSLGTALTNEKLFF
TRBV9,TRBJ1-1,NA,TRBD1,TGTGCCAGCAGCGTAACAGGGGCGAACACTGAAGCTTTCTTT,CASSVTGANTEAFF
TRBV9,TRBJ1-3,NA,NA,TGTGCCAGCAGCGCCGATCGCTTCTCTGGAAACACCATATATTTT,CASSADRFSGNTIYF
TRBV2,TRBJ2-5,once,TRBD1,TGTGCCAGCTGGCTGGGACAGCTTGAAGAGACCCAGTACTTC,CASWLGQLEETQYF
TRBV7-3,TRBJ1-2,NA,NA,TGTGCCAGCAGCTCCCCAGGGATCGCTGGCTACACCTTC,CASSSPGIAGYTF
TRBV29-1,TRBJ2-6,NA,NA,TGCAGCGTTTTGTCTGGGGCCAACGTCCTGACTTTC,CSVLSGANVLTF
TRBV28,TRBJ2-7,NA,TRBD1,TGTGCCAGCAGTTTTCCTGGACAGGCCCACGAGCAGTACTTC,CASSFPGQAHEQYF
TRBV4-3,TRBJ2-7,NA,NA,TGCGCCAGCAGCCAAGTGTTAACCTACGAGCAGTACTTC,CASSQVLTYEQYF
TRBV2,TRBJ2-1,NA,NA,TGTGCCAGCAGTGGGACATCTACGGCGGATGAGCAGTTCTTC,CASSGTSTADEQFF
TRBV5-1,TRBJ2-1,NA,TRBD2,TGCGCCAGCAGCTTGGGTCGTAGCGGGAGACCTCCCAATGAGCAGTTCTTC,CASSLGRSGRPPNEQFF
TRBV2,TRBJ2-2,once,TRBD1,TGTGCCAGCAGTGGAGATCGGACAGGGAACACCGGGGAGCTGTTTTTT,CASSGDRTGNTGELFF
TRBV27,TRBJ2-7,NA,TRBD2,TGTGCCAGCAGTCGATTAAGGACTAGAATCCGCGAGCAGTACTTC,CASSRLRTRIREQYF
TRBV4-1,TRBJ1-1,once,TRBD1,TGCGCCAGCAGCCAACAGGGGGCCCAGAACACTGAAGCTTTCTTT,CASSQQGAQNTEAFF
TRBV2,TRBJ2-7,once,TRBD1,TGTGCCAGCAGTAGAACAGGGGGTGTCCTTTCCTACGAGCAGTACTTC,CASSRTGGVLSYEQYF
TRBV5-1,TRBJ2-7,NA,TRBD1,TGCGCCAGCCGGAGGGATGGGACAGGCTTCTACGAGCAGTACTTC,CASRRDGTGFYEQYF
TRBV5-4,TRBJ2-2,NA,TRBD2,TGTGCCAGCAGCTCGACTAGCGGGAGGGCCGGGGAGCTGTTTTTT,CASSSTSGRAGELFF
TRBV6-5,TRBJ1-5,NA,TRBD1,TGTGCCAGCAGTTACACAGGGGCGAATGGGGATCAGCCCCAGCATTTT,CASSYTGANGDQPQHF
TRBV4-1,TRBJ2-7,NA,NA,TGCGCCAGCAGCCAAGGATTCCTCAGCTCCTACGAGCAGTACTTC,CASSQGFLSSYEQYF
TRBV6-1,TRBJ1-5,once,TRBD1,TGTGCCAGCAAGGGACAGGGCTATCAGCCCCAGCATTTT,CASKGQGYQPQHF
TRBV28,TRBJ2-7,NA,TRBD1,TGTGCCAGCAGCGACCCCGGGACAGCCTTTAACGAGCAGTACTTC,CASSDPGTAFNEQYF
TRBV7-9,TRBJ2-2,once,NA,TGTGCCAGCAGCGTCACAGCCTTGAACACCGGGGAGCTGTTTTTT,CASSVTALNTGELFF
TRBV9,TRBJ2-7,NA,TRBD1,TGTGCCAGCAGCTACGGACAGGGTTCCTACGAGCAGTACTTC,CASSYGQGSYEQYF
TRBV29-1,TRBJ1-1,NA,NA,TGCAGCGTTGCAGTACGGCTGAACACTGAAGCTTTCTTT,CSVAVRLNTEAFF
TRBV28,TRBJ2-7,NA,NA,TGTGCCAGCAGTTTACGAATGGGGAGCGAGCAGTACTTC,CASSLRMGSEQYF
TRBV27,TRBJ1-2,NA,NA,TGTGCCAGCACCCCAACCCGGTTGATAGCTAACTATGGCTACACCTTC,CASTPTRLIANYGYTF
TRBV6-1,TRBJ1-2,NA,NA,TGTGCCAGCAGGATACTCGGGGGCGATAACTATGGCTACACCTTC,CASRILGGDNYGYTF
TRBV11-3,TRBJ2-7,NA,NA,TGTGCCAGCAGCCCCGGGACAGGGATGTGCGGGAGGCTATACGAGCAGTACTTC,CASSPGTGMCGRLYEQYF
TRBV30,TRBJ1-1,NA,NA,TGTGCCTGGAGTCCCGGGCCGAGAGCTTTCTTT,CAWSPGPRAFF
TRBV6-6,TRBJ1-1,NA,NA,TGTGCCAGCAGTTCCCGCGGTAGGGAGGCTTTCTTT,CASSSRGREAFF
TRBV18,TRBJ1-2,NA,TRBD1,TGTGCCAGCTCACCTATTTCGCGGGACAGGGGGCTATTGAACTATGGCTACACCTTC,CASSPISRDRGLLNYGYTF
TRBV18,TRBJ2-5,NA,NA,TGTGCCAGCTCACCACAAGCTAGCGCCCCCTCGAAGACCCAGTACTTC,CASSPQASAPSKTQYF
TRBV6-4,TRBJ1-2,NA,TRBD1,TGTGCCAGCAGTCCGGTCTTACAGGGGGCAGGCTACACCTTC,CASSPVLQGAGYTF
TRBV15,TRBJ1-3,NA,NA,TGTGCCACCAGCAGAGGGTCATCTGGAAACACCATATATTTT,CATSRGSSGNTIYF
TRBV28,TRBJ1-5,NA,TRBD1,TGTGCCAGCAGTTGGAGACAGGGTTGGGGGCAGCCCCAGCATTTT,CASSWRQGWGQPQHF
TRBV7-8,TRBJ2-1,NA,NA,TGTGCCAGCAGCTTAGAGGGAGACTCCTACAATGAGCAGTTCTTC,CASSLEGDSYNEQFF
TRBV5-1,TRBJ2-2,NA,NA,TGCGCCAGCAAAGAGGGCTACACCGGGGAGCTGTTTTTT,CASKEGYTGELFF
TRBV7-3,TRBJ1-1,NA,NA,TGTGCCAGCAGTCAAACCGGGGGGAGTACTGAAGCTTTCTTT,CASSQTGGSTEAFF
TRBV9,TRBJ2-7,NA,NA,TGTGCCAGCAGCCTCCGGACAGACTTCTACGAGCAGTACTTC,CASSLRTDFYEQYF
TRBV5-1,TRBJ2-3,NA,NA,TGCGCCAGCACTAGCGTCAGCACAGATACGCAGTATTTT,CASTSVSTDTQYF
TRBV10-3,TRBJ2-3,NA,TRBD2,TGTGCCATCATGCGGGAGGAGAGCACAGATACGCAGTATTTT,CAIMREESTDTQYF
TRBV10-3,TRBJ2-7,NA,NA,TGTGCCATCAGTGAGTCCGGGCCAAACGAGCAGTACTTC,CAISESGPNEQYF
TRBV5-5,TRBJ2-3,once,NA,TGTGCCAGCAGCCCTGTAACAACAGATACGCAGTATTTT,CASSPVTTDTQYF
TRBV27,TRBJ2-1,NA,NA,TGTGCCAGCAGGATTTCTCTAGGGTCCTACAATGAGCAGTTCTTC,CASRISLGSYNEQFF
TRBV28,TRBJ1-1,NA,NA,TGTGCCAGCAGTTTACCAGGGCTGGACACTGAAGCTTTCTTT,CASSLPGLDTEAFF
TRBV9,TRBJ2-1,NA,TRBD2,TGTGCCAGCAGCGAGAGGGGTCGCGGGAGCCTCAATGAGCAGTTCTTC,CASSERGRGSLNEQFF
TRBV7-9,TRBJ2-5,NA,TRBD2,TGTGCCAGCAGCACACCTAGCGGGAGCTTAGGGGAGACCCAGTACTTC,CASSTPSGSLGETQYF
TRBV28,TRBJ1-2,NA,NA,TGTGCCAGCAGTTCTTACGATGGCTACACCTTC,CASSSYDGYTF
TRBV28,TRBJ2-1,NA,NA,TGTGCCAGCAGGACCGGAGGGACCAGAGGCAATGAGCAGTTCTTC,CASRTGGTRGNEQFF
TRBV28,TRBJ2-5,NA,TRBD1,TGTGCCAGCAGAATGAGGACAGGGTATTTCCAAGAGACCCAGTACTTC,CASRMRTGYFQETQYF
TRBV5-1,TRBJ2-3,NA,NA,TGCGCCAGCCGATCTGCGGGGAACACAGATACGCAGTATTTT,CASRSAGNTDTQYF
TRBV15,TRBJ2-7,NA,TRBD2,TGTGCCACCAGCAGACTGGGGACTAGCGGGACCCCGGGGCAGTACTTC,CATSRLGTSGTPGQYF
TRBV2,TRBJ2-2,NA,NA,TGTGCCACCCGGGCCAGACCCTCCACCGGGGAGCTGTTTTTT,CATRARPSTGELFF
TRBV19,TRBJ1-6,NA,NA,TGTGCCAGTAGTGACACCGGGACCTATAATTCACCCCTCCACTTT,CASSDTGTYNSPLHF